The clone carrying this T cell receptor beta chain appeared a few times. The sample is drawn from a study of blood T cell repertoires in COVID-19. Study context: Material from acute and convalescent COVID-19 was sourced from the United States, Italy and Spain. T cells, B-cell-depleted T cells, or PBMCs provided the cDNA or gDNA that served as material.

V was cut by 6 bases and J by 3 bases, with 15 bases left in between. The CDR3 has 15 amino acids. In germline, CDR1 is LNHDA, CDR2 SQIVND (reference sequence). Original handling: Estimation of nucleated cell counts was performed using reference gene primer amplification. Sequencing used immunoSEQ multiplex PCR; TCRdb keeps in-frame clones, though not all of them. V, J and clone size are taken as reported in that table, and D and trimming were inferred from the DNA itself. The table records over 150,000 clones, more than 85% of them present only once. This rearrangement joins TRBV19 to TRBJ1-5; TRBD1 might be the D (5 bases). The sequencing input was peripheral blood. The source is a man aged 30 to 39 with acute or convalescent COVID-19. CDR3 sequence: CASSIMKGPNQPQHF. For the CDR3, the DNA is TGTGCCAGTAGCATAATGAAGGGGCCCAATCAGCCCCAGCATTTT.